This paragraph reports one T cell receptor (beta chain). The data are from a study of cytomegalovirus exposure and HLA in healthy donors. CDR1 and CDR2 from the germline V gene are SGHTS and YDEGEE. V lost 1 base and J lost 1; bases outside the gene matches: 5. The CDR3 extends over 15 amino acids. 13 Jbeta primers and 60 Vbeta primers were used for the PCR. This table comes from immunoSEQ multiplex PCR, and its TCRdb copy is limited to in-frame clones, with some not included. There are 110,000 to 150,000 clones in the sample; about 76% occur only once, and less than 5% lies in the top ten. The sequence was collected from a male donor in good health and CMV-seronegative. The chain links TRBV5-8 to TRBJ2-7; 7 bases agree with TRBD1. The sample consisted of PBMCs. CDR3: CASSLTGTASYEQYF. CDR3 sequence (DNA): TGTGCCAGCAGCTTGACGGGGACAGCTTCCTACGAGCAGTACTTC.